This TCR beta chain was identified during a study of blood T cell repertoires in COVID-19. CDR3 size: 17 residues. V was clipped by 6 bases and J by 1 base; unmatched bases: 13. Libraries were prepared by immunoSEQ multiplex PCR; TCRdb keeps only in-frame clonotypes and omits some of them. The sample holds around 170,000 clones, 75% to 90% seen once. This sequence originates from a woman aged 40 to 50 with acute or convalescent COVID-19. The material sequenced was peripheral blood. The chain carries TRBV6-7 and TRBJ2-3; 7 nucleotides agree with TRBD2. TRBV6-7 qualifies as an ORF whose function is uncertain. Here the CDR3 reads CASSPRPLAAGTDTQYF. The CDR3 DNA is TGTGCCAGCAGCCCCCGTCCCCTAGCGGCTGGCACAGATACGCAGTATTTT.